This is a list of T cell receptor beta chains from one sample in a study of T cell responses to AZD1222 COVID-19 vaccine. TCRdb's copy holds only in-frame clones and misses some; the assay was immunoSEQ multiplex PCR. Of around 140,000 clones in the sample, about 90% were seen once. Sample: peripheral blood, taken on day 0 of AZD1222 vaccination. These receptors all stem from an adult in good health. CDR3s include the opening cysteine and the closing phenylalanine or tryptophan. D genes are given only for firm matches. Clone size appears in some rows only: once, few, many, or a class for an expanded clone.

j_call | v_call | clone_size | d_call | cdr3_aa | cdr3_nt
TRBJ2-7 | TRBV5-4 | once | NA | CASSSGRQEWGEQYF | TGTGCCAGCAGCTCCGGTCGCCAGGAGTGGGGCGAGCAGTACTTC
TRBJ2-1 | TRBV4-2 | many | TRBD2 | CASSQERFRGQRESPSYNEQFF | TGTGCCAGCAGCCAAGAACGATTTAGGGGCCAGCGGGAATCTCCCTCCTACAATGAGCAGTTCTTC
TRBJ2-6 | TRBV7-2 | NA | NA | CASNPLGGAGANVLTF | TGTGCCAGCAACCCTCTAGGGGGAGCTGGGGCCAACGTCCTGACTTTC
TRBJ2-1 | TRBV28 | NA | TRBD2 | CASSSFLGLAGDDEQFF | TGTGCCAGCAGTTCTTTCCTTGGACTAGCGGGAGATGATGAGCAGTTCTTC
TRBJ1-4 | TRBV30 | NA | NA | CAWSRRQAEKLFF | TGTGCCTGGAGCCGAAGACAGGCTGAAAAACTGTTTTTT
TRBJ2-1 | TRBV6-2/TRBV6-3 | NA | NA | CASSYSAGYGNEQFF | TGTGCCAGCAGTTACTCAGCAGGGTATGGTAATGAGCAGTTCTTC
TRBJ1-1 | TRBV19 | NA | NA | CASSPTPDKEAFF | TGTGCCAGTAGTCCTACCCCAGACAAGGAAGCTTTCTTT
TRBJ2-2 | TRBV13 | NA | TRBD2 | CASSLYGGENTGELFF | TGTGCCAGCAGCTTATATGGGGGGGAGAACACCGGGGAGCTGTTTTTT
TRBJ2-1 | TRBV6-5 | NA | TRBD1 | CASRDRDNEQFF | TGTGCCAGCAGGGACAGGGACAATGAGCAGTTCTTC
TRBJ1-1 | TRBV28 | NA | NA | CASSLFREYRARGNTEAFF | TGTGCCAGCAGTTTATTTAGGGAATACAGGGCCAGGGGGAACACTGAAGCTTTCTTT
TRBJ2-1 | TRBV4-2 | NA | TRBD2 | CASSPTSGGYNEQFF | TGTGCCAGCAGCCCAACTAGCGGGGGGTACAATGAGCAGTTCTTC
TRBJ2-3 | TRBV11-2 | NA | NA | CASSLEGRADTQYF | TGTGCCAGCAGCTTAGAGGGTAGGGCAGATACGCAGTATTTT
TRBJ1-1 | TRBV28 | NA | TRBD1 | CASSPHRGGDTEAFF | TGTGCCAGCAGTCCACACAGGGGTGGGGACACTGAAGCTTTCTTT
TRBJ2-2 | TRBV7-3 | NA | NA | CASSLLTGYGELFF | TGTGCCAGCAGCTTATTGACAGGTTACGGGGAGCTGTTTTTT
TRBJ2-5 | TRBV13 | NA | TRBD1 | CASSLFRGRGETQYF | TGTGCCAGCAGCTTGTTCAGGGGGCGAGGAGAGACCCAGTACTTC
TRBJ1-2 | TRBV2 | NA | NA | CATQEGYGYTF | TGTGCCACCCAGGAGGGTTATGGCTACACCTTC
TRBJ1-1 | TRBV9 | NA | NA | CASRGKGNTEAFF | TGTGCCAGCAGGGGCAAAGGGAACACTGAAGCTTTCTTT
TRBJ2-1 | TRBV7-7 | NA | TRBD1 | CASSLTAGTGNNEQFF | TGTGCTAGCAGCTTGACCGCCGGGACAGGGAACAATGAGCAGTTCTTC
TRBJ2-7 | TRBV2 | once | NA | CASSGTAAQYF | TGTGCCAGCAGTGGGACAGCCGCGCAGTACTTC
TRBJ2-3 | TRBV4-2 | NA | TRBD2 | CASSQDPSGSYTDTQYF | TGTGCCAGCAGCCAAGATCCCAGCGGGAGTTACACAGATACGCAGTATTTT
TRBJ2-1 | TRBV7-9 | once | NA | CASSLGNYNEQFF | TGTGCCAGCAGCTTAGGGAATTACAATGAGCAGTTCTTC
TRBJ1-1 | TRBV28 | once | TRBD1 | CASSAPTQGARTEAFF | TGTGCCAGCAGTGCGCCCACTCAGGGGGCGCGCACTGAAGCTTTCTTT
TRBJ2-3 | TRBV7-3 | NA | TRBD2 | CASSGSGLAGSDTQYF | TGTGCCAGCAGCGGGTCGGGACTAGCGGGATCAGATACGCAGTATTTT
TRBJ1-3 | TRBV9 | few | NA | CASSVDVGVSGNTIYF | TGTGCCAGCAGCGTAGATGTAGGGGTCTCTGGAAACACCATATATTTT
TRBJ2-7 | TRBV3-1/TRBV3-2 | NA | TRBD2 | CASSQDRLAGGHEQYF | TGTGCCAGCAGCCAAGATAGACTAGCGGGAGGGCACGAGCAGTACTTC
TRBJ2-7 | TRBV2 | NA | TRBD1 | CASSDDREYYEQYF | TGTGCCAGCAGTGACGACAGGGAGTACTACGAGCAGTACTTC
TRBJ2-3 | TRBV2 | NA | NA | CASSDWGLSTDTQYF | TGTGCCAGCAGTGACTGGGGTCTTAGCACAGATACGCAGTATTTT
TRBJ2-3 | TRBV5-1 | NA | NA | CASSLERATDTQYF | TGCGCCAGCAGCTTGGAGCGGGCTACAGATACGCAGTATTTT
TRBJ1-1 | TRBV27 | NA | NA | CASSLYGPGTEAFF | TGTGCCAGCAGTTTATATGGCCCCGGGACTGAAGCTTTCTTT
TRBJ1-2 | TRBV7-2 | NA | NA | CASSFGGSYGYTF | TGTGCCAGCAGCTTCGGCGGAAGCTATGGCTACACCTTC
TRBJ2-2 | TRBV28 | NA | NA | CASSFAIAPQGELFF | TGTGCCAGCAGTTTCGCCATCGCCCCCCAGGGGGAGCTGTTTTTT
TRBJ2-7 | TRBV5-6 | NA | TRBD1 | CASSRDRGSYEQYF | TGTGCCAGCAGCAGGGACAGGGGATCCTACGAGCAGTACTTC
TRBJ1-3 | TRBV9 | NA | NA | CASSVRGVPLSGNTIYF | TGTGCCAGCAGCGTCCGAGGGGTGCCACTCTCTGGAAACACCATATATTTT
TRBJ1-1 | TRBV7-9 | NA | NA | CASSLVEQNTEAFF | TGTGCCAGCAGCTTAGTAGAGCAGAACACTGAAGCTTTCTTT
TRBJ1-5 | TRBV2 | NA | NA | CASSEERSGQPQHF | TGTGCCAGCAGTGAAGAGAGGTCGGGTCAGCCCCAGCATTTT
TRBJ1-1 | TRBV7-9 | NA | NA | CASSSGDPNTEAFF | TGTGCCAGCAGCTCAGGGGATCCCAACACTGAAGCTTTCTTT
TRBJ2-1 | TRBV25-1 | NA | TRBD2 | CASTERGSLNEQFF | TGTGCCAGCACCGAGCGGGGGAGCCTCAATGAGCAGTTCTTC
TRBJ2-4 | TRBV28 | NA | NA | CASSSPETLAKNIQYF | TGTGCCAGCAGTTCCCCAGAAACTCTAGCCAAAAACATTCAGTACTTC
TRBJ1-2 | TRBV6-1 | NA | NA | CASSEAPMGYTF | TGTGCCAGCAGTGAAGCCCCCATGGGCTACACCTTC
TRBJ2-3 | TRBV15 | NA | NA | CATSRAGVSTDTQYF | TGTGCCACCAGCAGAGCGGGGGTTAGCACAGATACGCAGTATTTT
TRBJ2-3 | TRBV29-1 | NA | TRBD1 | CSHRGTTDTQYF | TGCAGCCACAGGGGGACTACAGATACGCAGTATTTT
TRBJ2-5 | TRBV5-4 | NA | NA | CASSLRSGRQETQYF | TGTGCCAGCAGCTTAAGATCGGGTCGTCAGGAGACCCAGTACTTC
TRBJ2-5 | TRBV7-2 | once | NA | CASSFVRRQETQYF | TGTGCCAGCAGCTTTGTCCGGAGACAAGAGACCCAGTACTTC
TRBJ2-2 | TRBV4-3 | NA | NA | CASSSTRDTNTGELFF | TGCGCCAGCAGCAGCACCCGGGACACTAACACCGGGGAGCTGTTTTTT